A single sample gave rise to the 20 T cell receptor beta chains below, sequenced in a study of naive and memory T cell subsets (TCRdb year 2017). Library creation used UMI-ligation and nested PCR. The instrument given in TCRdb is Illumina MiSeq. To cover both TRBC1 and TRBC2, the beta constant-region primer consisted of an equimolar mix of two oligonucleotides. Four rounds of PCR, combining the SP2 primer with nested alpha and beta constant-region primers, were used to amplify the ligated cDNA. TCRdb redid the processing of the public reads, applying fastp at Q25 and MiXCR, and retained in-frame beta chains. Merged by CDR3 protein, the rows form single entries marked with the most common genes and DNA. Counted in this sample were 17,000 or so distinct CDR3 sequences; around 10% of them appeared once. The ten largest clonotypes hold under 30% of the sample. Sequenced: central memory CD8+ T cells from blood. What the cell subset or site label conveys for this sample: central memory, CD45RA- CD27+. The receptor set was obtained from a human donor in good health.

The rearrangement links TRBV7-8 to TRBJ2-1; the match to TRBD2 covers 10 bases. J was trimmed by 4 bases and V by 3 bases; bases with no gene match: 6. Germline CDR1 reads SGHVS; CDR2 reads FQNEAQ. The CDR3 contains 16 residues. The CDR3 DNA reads TGTGCCAGCAGCTTCGCTTCTAGCGGGGGTTACAATGAGCAGTTCTTC. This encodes CASSFASSGGYNEQFF.

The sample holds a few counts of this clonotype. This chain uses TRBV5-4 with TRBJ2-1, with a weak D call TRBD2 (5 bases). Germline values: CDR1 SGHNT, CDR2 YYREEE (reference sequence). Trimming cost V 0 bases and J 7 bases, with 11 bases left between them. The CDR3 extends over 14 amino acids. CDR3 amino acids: CASSLVIARNEQFF. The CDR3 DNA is TGTGCCAGCAGCTTGGTAATAGCGAGGAATGAGCAGTTCTTC. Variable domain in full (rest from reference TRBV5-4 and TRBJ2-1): ETGVTQSPTHLIKTRGQQVTLRCSSQSGHNTVSWYQQALGQGPQFIFQYYREEENGRGNFPPRFSGLQFPNYSSELNVNALELDDSALYLCASSLVIARNEQFFGPGTRLTVL.

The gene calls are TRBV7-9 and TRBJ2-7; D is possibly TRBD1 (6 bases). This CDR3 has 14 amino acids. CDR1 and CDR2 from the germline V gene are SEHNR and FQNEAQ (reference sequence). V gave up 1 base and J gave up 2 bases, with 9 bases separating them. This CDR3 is CASSLEGVTYEQYF. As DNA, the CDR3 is TGTGCCAGCAGCTTAGAGGGGGTGACCTACGAGCAGTACTTC.

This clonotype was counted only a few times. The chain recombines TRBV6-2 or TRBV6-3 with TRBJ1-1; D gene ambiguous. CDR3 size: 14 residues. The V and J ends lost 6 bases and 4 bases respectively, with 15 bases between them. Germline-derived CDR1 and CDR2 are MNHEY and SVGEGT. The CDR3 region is CASSYSLSPTEAFF. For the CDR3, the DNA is TGTGCCAGCAGCTACAGCCTGAGCCCCACTGAAGCTTTCTTT.

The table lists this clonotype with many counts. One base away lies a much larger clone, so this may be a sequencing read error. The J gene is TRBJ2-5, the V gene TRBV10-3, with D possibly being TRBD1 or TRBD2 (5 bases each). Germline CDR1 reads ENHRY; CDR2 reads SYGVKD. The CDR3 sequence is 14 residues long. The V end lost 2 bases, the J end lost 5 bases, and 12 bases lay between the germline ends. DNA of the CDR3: TGTGCCATCAGTGAGAGGGGAGAGTCGGAGACCCAGTACTTC. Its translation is CAISERGESETQYF.

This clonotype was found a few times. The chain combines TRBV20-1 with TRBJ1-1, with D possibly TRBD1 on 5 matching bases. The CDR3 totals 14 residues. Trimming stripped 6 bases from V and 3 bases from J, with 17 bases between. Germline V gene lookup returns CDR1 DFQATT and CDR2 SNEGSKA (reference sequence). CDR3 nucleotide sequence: TGCAGTGCCAGCCCAATCGGGGGAGACACTGAAGCTTTCTTT. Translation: CSASPIGGDTEAFF.

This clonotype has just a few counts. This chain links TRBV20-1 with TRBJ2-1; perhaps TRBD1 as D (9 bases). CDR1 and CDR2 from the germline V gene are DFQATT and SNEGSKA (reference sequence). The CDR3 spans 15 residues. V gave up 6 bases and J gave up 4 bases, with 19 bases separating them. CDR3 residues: CSAITGGGGYNEQFF. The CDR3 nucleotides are TGCAGTGCAATAACAGGGGGCGGGGGGTACAATGAGCAGTTCTTC.

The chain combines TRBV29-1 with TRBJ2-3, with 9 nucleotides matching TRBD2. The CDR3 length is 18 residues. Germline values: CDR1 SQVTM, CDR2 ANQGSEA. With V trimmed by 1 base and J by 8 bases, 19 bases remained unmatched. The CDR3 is CSVEGAAGGIQIRGTQYF. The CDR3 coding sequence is TGCAGCGTTGAAGGTGCTGCGGGAGGGATACAGATACGGGGTACGCAGTATTTT.

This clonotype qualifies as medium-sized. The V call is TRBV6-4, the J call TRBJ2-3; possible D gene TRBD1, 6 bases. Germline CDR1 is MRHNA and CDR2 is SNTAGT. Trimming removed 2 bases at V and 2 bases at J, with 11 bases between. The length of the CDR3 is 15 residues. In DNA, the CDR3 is TGTGCCAGCAGTGACGGGGGACAAGACACAGATACGCAGTATTTT. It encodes CASSDGGQDTDTQYF.

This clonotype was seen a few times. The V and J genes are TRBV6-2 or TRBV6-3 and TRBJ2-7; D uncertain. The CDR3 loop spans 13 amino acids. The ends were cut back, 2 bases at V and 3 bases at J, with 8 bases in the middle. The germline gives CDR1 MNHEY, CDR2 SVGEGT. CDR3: CASSYNSYYEQYF. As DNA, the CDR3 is TGTGCCAGCAGTTACAACTCCTACTACGAGCAGTACTTC.

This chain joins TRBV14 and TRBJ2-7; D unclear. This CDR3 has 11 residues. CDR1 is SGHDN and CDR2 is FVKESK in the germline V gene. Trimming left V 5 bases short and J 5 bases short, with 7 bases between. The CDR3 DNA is TGTGCCAGCAGCGATCGGCACGAGCAGTACTTC. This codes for CASSDRHEQYF.

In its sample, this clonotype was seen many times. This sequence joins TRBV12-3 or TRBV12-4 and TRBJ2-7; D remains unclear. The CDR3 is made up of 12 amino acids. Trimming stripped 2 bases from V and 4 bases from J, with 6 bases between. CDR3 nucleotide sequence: TGTGCCAGCAGTTTAAGCGTATACGAGCAGTACTTC. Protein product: CASSLSVYEQYF.

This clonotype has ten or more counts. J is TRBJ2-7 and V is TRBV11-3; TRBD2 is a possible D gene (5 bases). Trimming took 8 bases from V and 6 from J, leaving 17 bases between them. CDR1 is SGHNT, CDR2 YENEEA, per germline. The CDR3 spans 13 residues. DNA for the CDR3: TGTGCCAGCGGATCCGCGGAGGTGGGCGAGCAGTACTTC. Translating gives CASGSAEVGEQYF.

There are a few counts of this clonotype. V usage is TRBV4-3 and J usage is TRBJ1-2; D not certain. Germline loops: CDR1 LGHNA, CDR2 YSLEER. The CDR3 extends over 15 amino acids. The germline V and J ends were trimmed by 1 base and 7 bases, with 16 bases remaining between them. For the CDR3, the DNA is TGCGCCAGCAGCCAAGCACACCGATTTCGCGGTGGCTACACCTTC. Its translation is CASSQAHRFRGGYTF.

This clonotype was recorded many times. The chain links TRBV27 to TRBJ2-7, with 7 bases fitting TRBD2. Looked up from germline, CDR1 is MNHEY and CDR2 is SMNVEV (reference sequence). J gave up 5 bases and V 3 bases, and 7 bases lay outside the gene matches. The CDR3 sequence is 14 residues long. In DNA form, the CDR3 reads TGTGCCAGCAGTTTTATCGGACTAGGACACGAGCAGTACTTC. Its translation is CASSFIGLGHEQYF.

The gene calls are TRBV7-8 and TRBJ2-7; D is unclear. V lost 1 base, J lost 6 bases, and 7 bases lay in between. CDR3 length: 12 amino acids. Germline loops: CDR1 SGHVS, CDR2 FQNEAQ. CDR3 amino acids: CASSLGASEQYF. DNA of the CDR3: TGTGCCAGCAGCTTAGGGGCCAGCGAGCAGTACTTC.

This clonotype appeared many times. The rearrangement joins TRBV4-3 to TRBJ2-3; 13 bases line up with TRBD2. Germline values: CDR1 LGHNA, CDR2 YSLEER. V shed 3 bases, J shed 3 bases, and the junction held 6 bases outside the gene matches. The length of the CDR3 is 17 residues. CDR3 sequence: CASSHMRTSGRTDTQYF. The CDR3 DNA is TGCGCCAGCAGCCACATGAGGACTAGCGGGAGAACAGATACGCAGTATTTT.

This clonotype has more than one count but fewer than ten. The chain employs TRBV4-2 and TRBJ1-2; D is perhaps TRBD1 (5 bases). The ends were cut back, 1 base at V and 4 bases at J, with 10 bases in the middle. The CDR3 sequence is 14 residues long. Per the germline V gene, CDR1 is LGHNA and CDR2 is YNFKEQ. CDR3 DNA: TGTGCCAGCAGCCAAGGGAAGGGGCTCTATGGCTACACCTTC. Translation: CASSQGKGLYGYTF.

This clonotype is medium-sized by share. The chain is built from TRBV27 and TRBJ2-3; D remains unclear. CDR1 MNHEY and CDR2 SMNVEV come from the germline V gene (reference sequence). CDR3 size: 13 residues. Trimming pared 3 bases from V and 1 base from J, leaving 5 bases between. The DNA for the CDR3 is TGTGCCAGCAGTTTTGGCCGCACAGATACGCAGTATTTT. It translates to CASSFGRTDTQYF.

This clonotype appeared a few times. CDR3 sequence reads: CASSQVLASSYNEQFF. CDR3 sequence (DNA): TGCGCCAGCAGCCAGGTCCTCGCAAGCTCCTACAATGAGCAGTTCTTC. The rearrangement uses TRBV4-1 and TRBJ2-1; the D is unclear. The CDR3 is 16 amino acids. The germline V gene encodes CDR1 MGHRA and CDR2 YSYEKL. The V end lost 3 bases, the J end lost 0 bases, and 12 bases lay between the germline ends.